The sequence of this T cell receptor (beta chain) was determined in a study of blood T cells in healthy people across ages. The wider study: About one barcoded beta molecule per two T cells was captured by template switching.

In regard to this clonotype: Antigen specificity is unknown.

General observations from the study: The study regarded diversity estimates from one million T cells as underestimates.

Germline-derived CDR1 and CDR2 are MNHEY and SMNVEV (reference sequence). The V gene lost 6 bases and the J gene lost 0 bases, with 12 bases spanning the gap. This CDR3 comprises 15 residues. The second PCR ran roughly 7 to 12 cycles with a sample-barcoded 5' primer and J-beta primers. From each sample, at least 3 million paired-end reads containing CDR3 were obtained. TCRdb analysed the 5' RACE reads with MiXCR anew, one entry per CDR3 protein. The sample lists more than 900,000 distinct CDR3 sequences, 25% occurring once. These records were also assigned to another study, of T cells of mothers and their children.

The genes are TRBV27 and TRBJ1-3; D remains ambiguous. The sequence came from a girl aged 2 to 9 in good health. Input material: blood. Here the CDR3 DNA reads TGTGCCAGCAGGGACCTACTAAGCTCTGGAAACACCATATATTTT. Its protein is CASRDLLSSGNTIYF.